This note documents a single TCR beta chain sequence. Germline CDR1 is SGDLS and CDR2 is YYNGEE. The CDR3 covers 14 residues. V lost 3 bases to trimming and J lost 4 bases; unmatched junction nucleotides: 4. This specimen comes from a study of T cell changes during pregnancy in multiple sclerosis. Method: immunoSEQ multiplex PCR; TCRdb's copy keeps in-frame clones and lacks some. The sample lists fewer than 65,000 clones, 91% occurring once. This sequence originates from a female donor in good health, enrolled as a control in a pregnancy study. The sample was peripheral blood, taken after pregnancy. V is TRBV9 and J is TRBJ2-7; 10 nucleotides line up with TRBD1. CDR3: CASSGDRGGYEQYF. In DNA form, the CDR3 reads TGTGCCAGCAGCGGGGACAGGGGTGGATACGAGCAGTACTTC.